Following are 11 T cell receptor beta chains from one sample sequenced in a study of regulatory T cells in long-lasting Graves disease. Time point defined: newly diagnosed GD, antithyroid drugs for less than 3 months. Construction of the TCR library relied on RNA isolated from PBMCs. To make TCR beta libraries, researchers used iRepertoire HTBI primers and Arm-PCR of CDR3 regions. One entry per CDR3 protein, called by TCRdb with MiXCR from the multiplex PCR reads. The table has 450,000 to 700,000 distinct CDR3 sequences, 13% seen once. The sample also formed part of further work on T cells in Graves' hyperthyroidism and ophthalmopathy.

The specimen comprised peripheral blood mononuclear cells (PBMCs), sampled at new diagnosis, from a patient treated with antithyroid drugs. Source of these receptors: a man younger than 45 with Graves disease.

Ten or more counts support this clonotype. The CDR3 region has the DNA TGTGCCAGCAGACCCGCCGACACTGGCACTGAAGCTTTCTTT. This encodes CASRPADTGTEAFF. The chain recombines TRBV27 with TRBJ1-1; D gene ambiguous. The CDR3 totals 14 residues. Germline CDR1 is MNHEY and CDR2 is SMNVEV (reference sequence). The V gene lost 6 bases and the J gene lost 4 bases, with 15 bases spanning the gap.

The sample holds a few counts of this clonotype. V is TRBV24-1 and J is TRBJ2-1, with TRBD2 identical over 9 bases. CDR3 size: 15 residues. Germline CDR1 KGHDR, CDR2 SFDVKD. The ends lost 5 bases at V and 7 bases at J; junction bases unmatched: 8. Written as DNA, the CDR3 is TGTGCCACCAGTGCTGAGCGGGAGGCCACGAATGAGCAGTTCTTC. It specifies CATSAEREATNEQFF.

The chain links TRBV27 to TRBJ1-3, with a tentative D call TRBD1 (5 bases). This CDR3 comprises 15 residues. Looked up from germline, CDR1 is MNHEY and CDR2 is SMNVEV (reference sequence). V lost 6 bases to trimming and J lost 4 bases, with 16 bases between them. CDR3 amino acids: CASRETGGDGNTIYF. As DNA, the CDR3 is TGTGCCAGCAGGGAGACGGGGGGAGACGGAAACACCATATATTTT.

Many counts were recorded for this clonotype. V gene TRBV6-1 combines with J gene TRBJ2-1; 9 bases are shared with TRBD2. The CDR3 has 13 amino acids. CDR1 is MNHNS and CDR2 is SASEGT in the germline V gene. J gave up 15 bases and V 6 bases, and 12 bases lay outside the gene matches. This CDR3 reads CASRIAGDLVGFF. In nucleotides, the CDR3 is TGTGCCAGCAGGATAGCGGGAGATTTAGTCGGGTTCTTC.

The V gene is TRBV19, the J gene TRBJ1-3; D is unclear. Germline CDR1 and CDR2: LNHDA and SQIVND (reference sequence). V was trimmed by 10 bases and J by 0 bases, leaving 13 bases between them. The CDR3 totals 14 residues. In nucleotides, the CDR3 is TGTGCCACCAGGACGGATCTCTCTGGAAACACCATATATTTT. Translation gives CATRTDLSGNTIYF.

Many counts were recorded for this clonotype. The chain carries TRBV20-1 and TRBJ1-1, with D possibly being TRBD1 (5 bases). CDR3 length: 15 residues. Germline V lookup: CDR1 DFQATT, CDR2 SNEGSKA (reference sequence). Trimming took 0 bases from V and 3 from J, leaving 14 bases between them. CDR3 sequence (DNA): TGCAGTGCTAGAGAAAGCGGGGGACTGTACACTGAAGCTTTCTTT. Protein sequence: CSARESGGLYTEAFF.

This clonotype was counted at least ten times. The chain is built from TRBV27 and TRBJ2-7, with D unresolved. The germline CDR1 and CDR2 sequences are MNHEY and SMNVEV (reference sequence). The CDR3 consists of 13 residues. V lost 3 bases and J 0 bases, leaving 6 bases between the germline ends. The CDR3 coding sequence is TGTGCCAGCAGTTTTCAGTACTCCTACGAGCAGTACTTC. Translating gives CASSFQYSYEQYF.

This clonotype appeared many times. The chain uses TRBV6-1 and TRBJ2-7, with D possibly matching TRBD2 (6 bases). This CDR3 spans 14 amino acids. V was trimmed by 7 bases and J by 3 bases, leaving 16 bases between them. Germline assignment: CDR1 MNHNS and CDR2 SASEGT. The CDR3 nucleotides read TGTGCCAGCACCCCGGATAGCGGTCGCTACGAGCAGTACTTC. As protein: CASTPDSGRYEQYF.

Many counts were recorded for this clonotype. The chain links TRBV2 to TRBJ2-2; a weak D match, TRBD2 (5 bases). The CDR3 consists of 16 residues. Trimming removed 2 bases at V and 0 bases at J, with 10 bases between. In germline, CDR1 is SNHLY, CDR2 FYNNEI. CDR3 coding DNA: TGTGCCAGCAGTGAAAGAGGGAGAGCGAACACCGGGGAGCTGTTTTTT. The encoded protein is CASSERGRANTGELFF.

This clonotype was counted at least ten times. The chain links TRBV12-5 to TRBJ2-3; TRBD1 agrees at 8 bases. Germline values: CDR1 LGHNT, CDR2 FRNRAP. This CDR3 has 17 residues. J gave up 3 bases and V 5 bases, and 13 bases lay outside the gene matches. CDR3 protein: CASGPPYGQGSTDTQYF. CDR3 in DNA: TGTGCTAGTGGTCCCCCGTATGGACAGGGTAGTACAGATACGCAGTATTTT. The variable domain in full, completed from reference TRBV12-5 and TRBJ2-3, reads DARVTQTPRHKVTEMGQEVTMRCQPILGHNTVFWYRQTMMQGLELLAYFRNRAPLDDSGMPKDRFSAEMPDATLATLKIQPSEPRDSAVYFCASGPPYGQGSTDTQYFGPGTRLTVL.

This clonotype has just a few counts. The CDR3 DNA sequence: TGTGCCAGCAGCCTGATGGACAGTCTCTTTAACTATGGCTACACCTTC. It codes for CASSLMDSLFNYGYTF. V is TRBV6-1 and J is TRBJ1-2, with D possibly TRBD1 on 6 matching bases. V was cut by 6 bases and J by 1 base, with 18 bases left in between. The CDR3 length is 16 residues. Germline CDR1 reads MNHNS; CDR2 reads SASEGT.